The entry below describes one TCR beta chain. Reverse transcription of about 0.45 to 1 ug RNA used random hexamers. TCRdb re-derived calls from the immunoSEQ multiplex PCR reads in MiXCR, one entry per CDR3 protein. The sample holds just under 150,000 distinct CDR3 sequences, roughly 94% seen once. This sample was taken from a study of CD8 T cells in Susac syndrome. The CDR3 consists of 11 residues. V trimming: 5 bases; J trimming: 7 bases; junction bases outside the gene matches: 4. Germline values: CDR1 DFQATT, CDR2 SNEGSKA (reference sequence). The clonotype originates from a human donor in good health. This sequence joins TRBV20-1 and TRBJ1-2, with TRBD1 matching over 7 bases. The sequenced material came from CD4+ T cells from PBMCs. In DNA form, the CDR3 reads TGCAGTGCTCATGGGACAGTTGGCTACACCTTC. Its protein product is CSAHGTVGYTF.